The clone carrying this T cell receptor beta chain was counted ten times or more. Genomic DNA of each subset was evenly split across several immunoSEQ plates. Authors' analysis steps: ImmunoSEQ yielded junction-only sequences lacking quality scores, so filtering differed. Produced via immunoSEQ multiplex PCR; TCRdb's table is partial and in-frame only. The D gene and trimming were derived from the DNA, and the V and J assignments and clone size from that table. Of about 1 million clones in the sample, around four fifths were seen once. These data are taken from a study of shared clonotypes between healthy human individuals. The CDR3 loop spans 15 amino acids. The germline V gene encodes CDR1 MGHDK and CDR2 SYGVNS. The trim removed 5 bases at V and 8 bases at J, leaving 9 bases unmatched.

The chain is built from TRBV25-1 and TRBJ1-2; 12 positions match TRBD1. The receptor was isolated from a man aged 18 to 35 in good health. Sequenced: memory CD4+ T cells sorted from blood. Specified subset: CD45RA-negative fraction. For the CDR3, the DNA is TGTGCCAGCAGTCCCCAGGGGGACAGGGGGCGGGGCTACACCTTC. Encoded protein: CASSPQGDRGRGYTF.